This T cell receptor beta chain is from a study of blood T cell repertoires in COVID-19 (dated by TCRdb to 2018 to 2020). Background for the entire study: Samples covering the acute and convalescent phases of COVID-19 were provided by collaborators in the United States, Italy and Spain. The samples were drawn from two sources: the first 160 participants of the ongoing ImmuneRACE study, and 1,200 or so subjects contributed by 6 global collaborators. The sample metadata nearly always contained a de-identified subject ID, COVID-19 status, age in years and sex. The dataset comprised deeply sampled blood TCRbeta repertoires from subjects exposed to, actively infected with, or recovered from COVID-19. The material from the prospective study consisted of cDNA or gDNA derived from T cells, B-cell-depleted T cells, or PBMCs. The repertoires were released in a freely available public database meant as a resource for research on the immune response to SARS-CoV-2. Where available, HLA class I and class II types were taken from metadata supplied by the sample provider and were not determined by assay-based typing.

TCRbeta CDR3 regions were amplified from genomic DNA using the immunoSEQ Assay, a bias-controlled multiplex PCR. The paper's data handling went like this. Within the assay, amplification of reference gene primers was used to estimate how many nucleated cells each sample contained. To quantify the absolute abundance of each unique TCRbeta CDR3 rearrangement, sequence reads were collapsed and filtered. For each sample, productive Simpson clonality was calculated as the square root of Simpson's diversity index over productive rearrangements. TCRdb retrieved this table from immuneACCESS and kept in-frame rearrangements only. Not all clones are present; in checked studies, unresolved V genes account for under half, and no reason is known for the remainder. The DNA gave D and trimming, while V, J and clone size come from that table. This sample comprises 120,000 or so clones, approximately 85% of them detected only once. Approximately 18% of the sample is held by the ten biggest clonotypes.

Overall results and qualifications from the work: Clinical and demographic metadata were provided uncurated, with the amount varying by source and participant.

Germline trimming: 0 bases from V, 1 base from J; junction bases outside gene matches: 7. The CDR3, cysteine through phenylalanine, is 17 amino acids long. Solely the CDR3 DNA is kept, with 51 bases framed from the first base. In the germline V gene, CDR1 corresponds to KGHSY and CDR2 to FQNENV. Details on this clone: The antigen it binds to is not known. No quality values exist for individual bases; no much larger clone is one base distant.

In Seattle, one collaborating source enrolled patients while the infection was active and tracked those patients longitudinally over the course of disease. Each collaborating institution followed its own protocols to collect whole blood in K2EDTA tubes. For TCRbeta analysis, collaborator samples were shipped as frozen whole blood, as isolated PBMCs, or as DNA extracted from either sample type. The receptor was isolated from a man aged 25 to 45 with COVID-19, enrolled during active disease. The sample was peripheral blood. The V and J segments used are TRBV16 and TRBJ1-2; 8 junctional bases match TRBD1. Here is the DNA: TGTGCCAGCAGCCAATCTTTGACAGGGGAAAGTAACTATGGCTACACCTTC. Translated, this gives CASSQSLTGESNYGYTF.